These 18 T cell receptor beta chains were sequenced from one sample in a study of T cells after yellow fever vaccination. Each CDR3 protein gets one entry after TCRdb re-called the 5' RACE reads with MiXCR. The sample shows a few hundred thousand distinct CDR3 sequences, 4.1% of them seen only once. The material sequenced was PBMCs, taken 5 days after the yellow fever booster vaccination. These TCRs come from a man aged 18 to 29 who received the YFV17D yellow fever vaccine.

This chain links TRBV24-1 with TRBJ2-3; D uncertain. The germline CDR1 and CDR2 sequences are KGHDR and SFDVKD. V lost 5 bases and J 2 bases, leaving 7 bases between the germline ends. The CDR3 has 13 amino acids. The CDR3 here is CATSAPATDTQYF. The CDR3 DNA is TGTGCCACCAGTGCCCCAGCCACAGATACGCAGTATTTT.

This clonotype was seen a handful of times. The V gene is TRBV19, the J gene TRBJ2-4; TRBD1 might be the D (7 bases). V lost 5 bases and J 0 bases, leaving 14 bases between the germline ends. Germline V gives CDR1 LNHDA, CDR2 SQIVND (reference sequence). The CDR3 extends over 16 amino acids. CDR3 region: CASSGGTVVAKNIQYF. CDR3 nucleotide sequence: TGTGCCAGTAGTGGGGGGACAGTTGTAGCCAAAAACATTCAGTACTTC.

This clonotype showed up many times. The rearrangement links TRBV12-3 or TRBV12-4 to TRBJ2-7, with 7 positions matching TRBD1. The CDR3 covers 12 residues. V was pared by 5 bases and J by 2 bases, with 0 bases of the junction left unmatched. CDR3 amino acids: CASSGQAYEQYF. The CDR3 nucleotides read TGTGCCAGCAGTGGACAGGCCTACGAGCAGTACTTC.

This clonotype has a handful of counts. J is TRBJ1-6 and V is TRBV19; a possible D gene is TRBD1 (6 bases). Between the trimmed V and J ends, which lost 3 bases and 9 bases, there was a span of 12 bases. Germline CDR1 and CDR2: LNHDA and SQIVND (reference sequence). The CDR3 is 14 residues long. The CDR3 region is CASSIQRGISPLHF. DNA of the CDR3: TGTGCCAGTAGTATCCAGAGGGGGATTTCACCCCTCCACTTT.

The chain couples TRBV21-1 to TRBJ2-5. TRBV21-1 counts as a pseudogene. CDR3 length equals 17 residues. Here the CDR3 DNA reads TGTGCCAGCAGCAACGCGTTGTCCCGGGACAGAAAAGAGACCCAGTACTTC. This translates into CASSNALSRDRKETQYF.

This sequence joins TRBV7-2 and TRBJ1-1; possibly TRBD1 for D (5 bases). Germline V gene lookup returns CDR1 SGHTA and CDR2 FQGNSA. V shed 2 bases and J shed 1 base, with 11 bases lying between them. The CDR3 totals 15 residues. CDR3 DNA: TGTGCCAGCAGCTTAACCGTAAGGGGGAACACTGAAGCTTTCTTT. Its protein is CASSLTVRGNTEAFF.

In its sample, this clonotype was seen a few times. The chain joins TRBV5-1 to TRBJ2-5; D ambiguous. The CDR3 is 14 amino acids. The V end was cut by 0 bases, the J end by 1 base, with 7 bases between. Germline V gene lookup returns CDR1 SGHRS and CDR2 YFSETQ. DNA of the CDR3: TGCGCCAGCAGCTTGGGGCATATCCAAGAGACCCAGTACTTC. Its protein product is CASSLGHIQETQYF.

This clonotype was seen repeatedly, ten times or more. The V and J genes are TRBV6-6 and TRBJ1-6; D is undetermined. The CDR3 has 14 residues. V lost 8 bases to trimming and J lost 1 base, with 9 bases between them. Germline CDR1 and CDR2: MNHNY and SVGAGI (reference sequence). The CDR3 is CASSSASYNSPLHF. As DNA, the CDR3 is TGTGCCAGCTCCAGTGCATCCTATAATTCACCCCTCCACTTT.

Ten or more counts support this clonotype. This rearrangement joins TRBV4-2 to TRBJ2-3, with TRBD2 as a possible D gene (5 bases). Germline V lookup: CDR1 LGHNA, CDR2 YNFKEQ. CDR3 length: 16 amino acids. The V end lost 0 bases, the J end lost 0 bases, and 10 bases lay between the germline ends. Here the CDR3 reads CASSQDPSGSTDTQYF. DNA of the CDR3: TGTGCCAGCAGCCAAGATCCCAGCGGTAGCACAGATACGCAGTATTTT.

This clonotype was counted ten times or more. This rearrangement joins TRBV15 to TRBJ1-6; D is uncertain. The CDR3 length is 14 residues. The V gene's germline CDR1 is LNHNV and CDR2 YYDKDF (reference sequence). V shed 6 bases and J shed 0 bases, with 6 bases lying between them. The CDR3 bases are TGTGCCACCAGGGAGAGCTCCTATAATTCACCCCTCCACTTT. Translating gives CATRESSYNSPLHF.

This clonotype was seen repeatedly, ten times or more. V usage is TRBV12-2 and J usage is TRBJ1-6; TRBD1, the table's D call, lacks a check against the DNA. TRBV12-2 is noted as a pseudogene. This CDR3 is built from 16 residues. CDR3: CASRLVGLRTGITLHF. The CDR3 DNA reads as TGTGCAAGTCGCTTAGTGGGTCTGCGGACAGGGATTACCCTCCACTTT.

This clonotype was counted only a few times. The rearrangement links TRBV5-4 to TRBJ1-4; D is ambiguous. Per germline, CDR1 SGHNT and CDR2 YYREEE (reference sequence). V gave up 3 bases and J gave up 5 bases, with 11 bases separating them. The CDR3 sequence is 14 residues long. In nucleotides, the CDR3 is TGTGCCAGCAGCTCGGCGACCCGCAATGAAAAACTGTTTTTT. It is translated as CASSSATRNEKLFF.

This clonotype was counted a few times. J is TRBJ2-7 and V is TRBV4-2; 10 bases map to TRBD2. The CDR3 length is 17 residues. V was pared by 4 bases and J by 0 bases, with 9 bases of the junction left unmatched. Germline CDR1 is LGHNA and CDR2 is YNFKEQ. CDR3 residues: CASSLFSGGLDSYEQYF. CDR3 nucleotides: TGTGCCAGCAGCCTATTTAGCGGGGGGCTTGACTCCTACGAGCAGTACTTC.

This clonotype was counted between two and nine times. The chain employs TRBV5-4 and TRBJ2-2; D is perhaps TRBD1 or TRBD2 (5 bases each). CDR1 is SGHNT and CDR2 is YYREEE in the germline V gene (reference sequence). The CDR3 extends over 15 amino acids. The V gene lost 0 bases and the J gene lost 10 bases, with 16 bases spanning the gap. This CDR3 reads CASSLAGAMTVELFF. As DNA, the CDR3 is TGTGCCAGCAGCTTGGCCGGGGCGATGACTGTGGAGCTGTTTTTT.

This clonotype has a count of ten or more. The chain couples TRBV7-3 to TRBJ2-1; 10 bases fit TRBD1. Germline CDR1 reads SGHTA; CDR2 reads FQGTGA. Trimming at V came to 3 bases and at J to 5 bases, leaving 4 bases not matched to a gene. The CDR3 spans 15 residues. DNA of the CDR3: TGTGCCAGCAGCTTGATCGGGACAGGGGACAATGAGCAGTTCTTC. This encodes CASSLIGTGDNEQFF.

The chain links TRBV7-9 to TRBJ1-5, with D unresolved. CDR3 length: 12 residues. Germline values: CDR1 SEHNR, CDR2 FQNEAQ (reference sequence). Trimming removed 1 base from V and 11 bases from J, with 9 bases in between. The CDR3 DNA sequence: TGTGCCAGCAGCTTAGGGGGAGACTCCCAGCATTTT. The encoded protein is CASSLGGDSQHF.

This clonotype has just a few counts. The rearrangement uses TRBV5-6 and TRBJ1-4, with D hard to call. The germline gives CDR1 SGHDT, CDR2 YYEEEE. V was cut by 5 bases and J by 7 bases, with 18 bases left in between. CDR3 length: 15 amino acids. CDR3 loop: CASRQGGGHPEKLFF. CDR3 nucleotides: TGTGCCAGCAGGCAAGGAGGAGGTCACCCTGAAAAACTGTTTTTT.

This clonotype was counted at least ten times. The V call is TRBV20-1, the J call TRBJ2-7; no clear D. The CDR3 is 13 residues long. Germline values: CDR1 DFQATT, CDR2 SNEGSKA (reference sequence). V was clipped by 6 bases and J by 0 bases, with 12 bases between them. In nucleotides, the CDR3 is TGCAGTGCCATCGACCACGGCTCCTACGAGCAGTACTTC. The encoded protein is CSAIDHGSYEQYF.